This TCR beta chain was identified during a study of T cells in Graves' hyperthyroidism and ophthalmopathy. Findings of the study overall: Stable hyperthyroidism and ophthalmopathy were separated using 13 V-J signatures. A median about 6.5 months before onset, the model predicted ophthalmopathy.

Authors of the study amplified TCR beta CDR3 regions from RNA transcripts. The HTBI primer set drove a first-round RT-PCR of the TCR CDR3. TCRdb analysed the multiplex PCR reads with MiXCR anew, one entry per CDR3 protein. This table has around 690,000 distinct CDR3 sequences, roughly a sixth appearing once. The authors deemed Graves' hyperthyroidism stable absent ophthalmopathy progression within 18 months. V shed 6 bases and J shed 4 bases, with 13 bases lying between them. The CDR3 spans 12 residues. Germline values: CDR1 DFQATT, CDR2 SNEGSKA (reference sequence). With respect to this clonotype: Its antigen is as yet unknown.

J is TRBJ2-7 and V is TRBV20-1, with D tentatively TRBD1 (6 bases). The material sequenced was blood. The sequence was obtained from a man between 45 and 60 years old with Graves' hyperthyroidism. CDR3 residues: CSALLQGYEQYF. DNA of the CDR3: TGCAGTGCCCTCTTACAGGGTTACGAGCAGTACTTC.